This passage covers 26 T cell receptor beta chains from one sample sequenced in a study of blood T cells in healthy people across ages. A sample-barcoded 5' primer and a J-beta primer mix were used in a second PCR of about 7 to 12 cycles. TCRdb re-analysed the 5' RACE reads in MiXCR, keeping a single row per CDR3 protein. The table includes some 1.5 million distinct CDR3 sequences, roughly 28% detected once. Sequenced input: blood. These receptors were taken from a young woman in good health.

The V and J genes are TRBV5-6 and TRBJ2-7, with TRBD1 matching over 10 bases. The germline V gene has CDR1 SGHDT and CDR2 YYEEEE. There are 15 residues in the CDR3. V dropped 4 bases and J dropped 7; count of bases not matched to a gene: 11. The CDR3 reads CASSAGGTGEREQYF. CDR3 coding DNA: TGTGCCAGCAGCGCGGGCGGGACAGGGGAGAGGGAGCAGTACTTC.

V usage is TRBV18 and J usage is TRBJ2-3; D possibly uses TRBD1 or TRBD2 (5 bases each). Trimming removed 3 bases from V and 4 bases from J, with 11 bases in between. Germline-derived CDR1 and CDR2 are KGHSH and LQKENI. The CDR3 totals 14 residues. CDR3 coding DNA: TGTGCCAGCTCACCCATTGGGGGAGCAGATACGCAGTATTTT. Its translation is CASSPIGGADTQYF.

This clonotype has a count of ten or more. The chain combines TRBV20-1 with TRBJ2-1; 9 bases map to TRBD2. Germline V gene sequence: CDR1 DFQATT, CDR2 SNEGSKA (reference sequence). V shed 6 bases and J 1 base; nucleotides not matched to a gene: 7. The CDR3 runs 15 residues. This CDR3 reads CSAPGLASSYNEQFF. CDR3 bases: TGCAGTGCCCCGGGACTAGCATCTTCCTACAATGAGCAGTTCTTC.

The chain has TRBV7-2 and TRBJ1-3; D may be TRBD1 (6 bases). V was trimmed by 5 bases and J by 4 bases, leaving 15 bases between them. The CDR3 extends over 15 amino acids. Looked up from germline, CDR1 is SGHTA and CDR2 is FQGNSA. In DNA, the CDR3 is TGTGCCAGCAGCGCGAGGGGGGGGTACGGAAACACCATATATTTT. Its translation is CASSARGGYGNTIYF.

A few counts support this clonotype. The CDR3, as DNA: TGTGCCAGCAGTAAGGGACTAGCGGGACCAGAGACCCAGTACTTC. This gives the protein CASSKGLAGPETQYF. This rearrangement joins TRBV2 to TRBJ2-5, with 13 bases identical to TRBD2. The V segment lost 5 bases and the J segment 4 bases; nucleotides outside the gene matches: 4. CDR3 size: 15 residues. Per germline, CDR1 SNHLY and CDR2 FYNNEI.

The J gene is TRBJ2-3, the V gene TRBV4-3; D possibly corresponds to TRBD2 (5 bases). V lost 1 base to trimming and J lost 5 bases, with 13 bases between them. From germline, CDR1 is LGHNA and CDR2 YSLEER. The CDR3 is made up of 15 amino acids. CDR3 sequence (DNA): TGCGCCAGCAGCCAAGGGACTTCCCTCGGAGATACGCAGTATTTT. It specifies CASSQGTSLGDTQYF.

This clonotype was observed a few times. The rearrangement links TRBV15 to TRBJ2-5; D call uncertain. V was shortened by 0 bases and J by 2 bases, with 7 bases between the two germline ends. The CDR3 spans 14 residues. CDR1 and CDR2 from the germline V gene are LNHNV and YYDKDF (reference sequence). The CDR3 loop is CATSRDSLQETQYF. The CDR3 bases are TGTGCCACCAGCAGAGATTCCCTACAAGAGACCCAGTACTTC.

This clonotype appeared a few times. This sequence joins TRBV29-1 and TRBJ2-1; 9 bases are a match to TRBD2. CDR3 length: 12 amino acids. From germline, CDR1 is SQVTM and CDR2 ANQGSEA. Here the CDR3 reads CTVEREAREQFF. CDR3 sequence (DNA): TGCACGGTGGAGCGGGAGGCCAGGGAGCAGTTCTTC.

In its sample, this clonotype was seen once. The junction does not match germline at one end; this may be a read error. J is TRBJ2-1 and V is TRBV29-1; tentative D call: TRBD2 (7 bases). This CDR3 comprises 15 residues. Germline lookup yields CDR1 SQVTM and CDR2 ANQGSEA. CDR3 in DNA: TGCAGCGTTGAAGATTTCGCGGGGGCCTCCAATGAGCAGGTCTTC. It encodes CSVEDFAGASNEQVF.

The V and J genes are TRBV29-1 and TRBJ2-5; 8 nucleotides agree with TRBD1. Per the germline V gene, CDR1 is SQVTM and CDR2 is ANQGSEA. The length of the CDR3 is 12 residues. J gave up 1 base and V 5 bases, and 0 bases lay outside the gene matches. The CDR3 sequence is CSVQGAQETQYF. In DNA form, the CDR3 reads TGCAGCGTTCAGGGGGCCCAAGAGACCCAGTACTTC.

A remark on this clonotype: This may be a read error: a much more frequent sequence differs by one nucleotide. The chain carries TRBV4-3 and TRBJ2-1, with TRBD2 matching over 9 bases. The V gene's germline CDR1 is LGHNA and CDR2 YSLEER. The CDR3 has 16 residues. CDR3 sequence: CASGDSTAGGYNGQFF. CDR3 DNA: TGCGCCAGCGGCGACTCGACAGCGGGGGGCTACAATGGGCAGTTCTTC.

V usage is TRBV15 and J usage is TRBJ2-3; tentative D call: TRBD2 (6 bases). Germline CDR1 reads LNHNV; CDR2 reads YYDKDF (reference sequence). The CDR3 length is 14 residues. Trimming took 7 bases from V and 0 from J, leaving 11 bases between them. The CDR3 DNA reads TGTGCCACCAACATGGGGACTAGCACAGATACGCAGTATTTT. Protein sequence: CATNMGTSTDTQYF.

This clonotype showed up many times. The J gene is TRBJ2-4, the V gene TRBV7-2; the match to TRBD1 covers 9 bases. CDR3 length equals 13 residues. Germline V gene data show CDR1 as SGHTA and CDR2 as FQGNSA. V lost 4 bases, J lost 8 bases, and 3 bases stayed unmatched. In DNA, the CDR3 is TGTGCCAGCAGCTCGGACAGGGGAGACATTCAGTACTTC. Its translation: CASSSDRGDIQYF.

This clonotype was observed a few times. The genes are TRBV6-5 and TRBJ1-1, with 10 bases aligning to TRBD1. Germline V gene sequence: CDR1 MNHEY, CDR2 SVGAGI. Trimming took 5 bases from V and 0 from J; bases not matched to a gene: 3. The CDR3 length is 15 residues. Here the CDR3 DNA reads TGTGCCAGCAGTGGGACAGGGGTAATGAACACTGAAGCTTTCTTT. Translation: CASSGTGVMNTEAFF.

This clonotype was found many times. The genes are TRBV7-2 and TRBJ1-2; 7 bases are shared with TRBD1. The CDR3 contains 15 residues. Germline-derived CDR1 and CDR2 are SGHTA and FQGNSA. The trim removed 2 bases at V and 6 bases at J, leaving 9 bases unmatched. Written as DNA, the CDR3 is TGTGCCAGCAGCTTAAGTGGACAGGAGGCCCATGGCTACACCTTC. It yields the protein CASSLSGQEAHGYTF.

CDR3 coding DNA: TGTGCCAGCAGCCCCGATTTAGGACAGGGGGCACCAGAGACCCAGTACTTC. This sequence encodes CASSPDLGQGAPETQYF. The chain combines TRBV7-2 with TRBJ2-5; 11 bases map to TRBD1. This CDR3 has 17 amino acids. J gave up 4 bases and V 5 bases, and 12 bases lay outside the gene matches. Germline CDR1 is SGHTA and CDR2 is FQGNSA.

The chain is built from TRBV30 and TRBJ2-5, with 8 bases fitting TRBD2. Near its end, the DNA agrees better with TRBJ2-7, so the J call may be wrong. The length of the CDR3 is 14 residues. Germline V CDR1 and CDR2: GTSNPN, SVGIG (reference sequence). The CDR3 reads CAWSPRGGRNEQYF. CDR3 nucleotides: TGTGCCTGGAGTCCCCGAGGCGGGAGGAACGAGCAGTACTTC.

This chain joins TRBV27 and TRBJ1-6, with 7 bases aligning to TRBD1. The germline gives CDR1 MNHEY, CDR2 SMNVEV (reference sequence). This CDR3 spans 18 amino acids. The J segment lost 6 bases and the V segment lost 6 bases, leaving 17 bases of the junction unmatched. DNA of the CDR3: TGTGCCAGCAGAGAGGTGGGACAGCGAATCCGACGTAATTCACCCCTCCACTTT. Translation gives CASREVGQRIRRNSPLHF.

V gene TRBV7-9 combines with J gene TRBJ2-7; D is tentatively TRBD1 or TRBD2 (5 bases each). The CDR3 is 16 amino acids. Trimming removed 5 bases at V and 0 bases at J, with 17 bases between. Germline-derived CDR1 and CDR2 are SEHNR and FQNEAQ (reference sequence). The CDR3 spells CASSTHRDGLSYEQYF. The DNA for the CDR3 is TGTGCCAGCAGCACGCACCGGGACGGTCTCTCCTACGAGCAGTACTTC. The full variable domain, in which reference TRBV7-9 and TRBJ2-7 provide the parts outside the CDR3, is DTGVSQNPRHKITKRGQNVTFRCDPISEHNRLYWYRQTLGQGPEFLTYFQNEAQLEKSRLLSDRFSAERPKGSFSTLEIQRTEQGDSAMYLCASSTHRDGLSYEQYFGPGTRLTVT.

CDR3 in amino acids: CASSLQPGTDTQYF. The CDR3 DNA reads as TGTGCCAGCAGCTTGCAGCCCGGCACAGATACGCAGTATTTT. The chain carries TRBV5-5 and TRBJ2-3; D unclear. The CDR3 has 14 amino acids. From germline, CDR1 is SGHKS and CDR2 YYEKEE (reference sequence). Trimming pared 1 base from V and 1 base from J, leaving 7 bases between.

This clonotype was seen at least ten times. The chain is built from TRBV12-3 or TRBV12-4 and TRBJ2-7; D is ambiguous. This CDR3 spans 14 amino acids. The germline V and J ends were trimmed by 7 bases and 1 base, with 14 bases remaining between them. The CDR3 loop is CASILSGVSYEQYF. The CDR3 nucleotides are TGTGCCAGCATCCTGTCTGGGGTTTCCTACGAGCAGTACTTC.

The chain joins TRBV5-1 to TRBJ1-2, with TRBD1 identical over 7 bases. Germline V lookup: CDR1 SGHRS, CDR2 YFSETQ. CDR3 size: 15 residues. With 4 bases clipped from V and 5 bases from J, the junction kept 11 bases outside the gene matches. The CDR3 nucleotides read TGCGCCAGCAGCCCCGAGCTACAGGGGTTGTATGGCTACACCTTC. Its translation: CASSPELQGLYGYTF.

There are a few counts of this clonotype. The chain couples TRBV15 to TRBJ1-5; D not resolved. Germline V gives CDR1 LNHNV, CDR2 YYDKDF (reference sequence). With 0 bases removed from V and 9 bases from J, the gap between germline ends came to 15 bases. The CDR3 loop spans 15 amino acids. The CDR3 loop is CATSRDGQVPWPQHF. The CDR3 region has the DNA TGTGCCACCAGCAGAGATGGGCAGGTTCCTTGGCCCCAGCATTTT.

This clonotype was counted only a few times. The chain uses TRBV7-9 and TRBJ2-5; D remains unclear. Germline CDR1 reads SEHNR; CDR2 reads FQNEAQ (reference sequence). The CDR3 is 13 amino acids. V lost 4 bases to trimming and J lost 5 bases, with 11 bases between them. Here the CDR3 reads CASSSTEVETQYF. In DNA form, the CDR3 reads TGTGCCAGCAGCTCTACAGAAGTGGAGACCCAGTACTTC.

The J gene is TRBJ2-2, the V gene TRBV5-1; no firm D call. The CDR3 has 16 residues. Looked up from germline, CDR1 is SGHRS and CDR2 is YFSETQ. V dropped 4 bases and J dropped 1 base, with 14 bases sitting between them. CDR3 sequence: CASSPTRSLNTGELFF. Written as DNA, the CDR3 is TGCGCCAGCAGCCCGACACGGTCCCTGAACACCGGGGAGCTGTTTTTT.

This clonotype has a handful of counts. V gene TRBV14 combines with J gene TRBJ2-1; 7 nucleotides match TRBD1. The CDR3 totals 15 residues. CDR1 is SGHDN and CDR2 is FVKESK in the germline V gene. Germline trimming cut 5 bases from V and 7 bases from J; bases unmatched to any gene: 11. The CDR3 coding sequence is TGTGCCAGCAGCGAACAGGGGCAGTTGGGAAATGAGCAGTTCTTC. It codes for CASSEQGQLGNEQFF.